This T cell receptor beta chain was documented in a study of shared clonotypes between healthy human individuals. Study-level background: Donors were two women and a few men aged 18 to 49.

CDR1 and CDR2 from the germline V gene are LNHNV and YYDKDF (reference sequence). The CDR3 is 15 amino acids. J was trimmed by 4 bases and V by 6 bases; bases with no gene match: 8. Libraries were prepared by immunoSEQ multiplex PCR; TCRdb keeps only in-frame clonotypes and omits some of them. The repertoire holds about 1.1 million clones, with about 72% as singletons. The sample was memory CD4+ T cells from PBMCs. Subset noted: CD45RA-negative fraction. The V call is TRBV15, the J call TRBJ2-3; TRBD2 aligns across 9 bases. This clonotype was obtained from a young man in good health. Some clones in this sample may be carry-over from other donors' samples. The CDR3: CATSIGGGEADTQYF. Here the CDR3 DNA reads TGTGCCACCAGTATCGGCGGGGGGGAGGCAGATACGCAGTATTTT.